These 8 T cell receptor beta chains were all obtained from the same sample, sequenced in a study of Ad26.COV2.S vaccination and SARS-CoV-2 variants. Measured with immunoSEQ multiplex PCR; TCRdb has only the in-frame clones, and not every one. The sample shows 430,000 or so clones, more than 80% of them seen only once. Treatment reported: 19 received Ad26.COV2.S at low or high dose, single or two shots; about 5 received placebo; per-sample allocation not given. On day 63 after the first injection, vaccine and placebo recipients gave samples. Source: peripheral blood, taken in a trial of Ad26.COV2.S vaccine versus placebo. These receptors came from a person aged 18-65 years who received the Ad26.COV2.S COVID-19 vaccine or a placebo.

The V gene is TRBV24-1, the J gene TRBJ2-1, with 7 bases identical to TRBD1. J gave up 7 bases and V 3 bases, and 5 bases lay outside the gene matches. The CDR3 sequence is 14 residues long. Germline-derived CDR1 and CDR2 are KGHDR and SFDVKD. In DNA form, the CDR3 reads TGTGCCACCAGTGATCCGGGACAGCGGAATGAGCAGTTCTTC. Translated: CATSDPGQRNEQFF.

V gene TRBV7-9 combines with J gene TRBJ2-7, with 13 bases matching TRBD2. This CDR3 contains 16 residues. J gave up 3 bases and V 5 bases, and 7 bases lay outside the gene matches. CDR1 is SEHNR and CDR2 is FQNEAQ in the germline V gene (reference sequence). This chain's CDR3 is CASSPILAGGLYEQYF. CDR3 nucleotide sequence: TGTGCCAGCAGCCCGATACTAGCGGGAGGGCTCTACGAGCAGTACTTC.

This clone was observed a single time. The chain has TRBV10-3 and TRBJ2-1, with a weak D call TRBD1 (5 bases). V was trimmed by 9 bases and J by 5 bases, leaving 14 bases between them. Per the germline V gene, CDR1 is ENHRY and CDR2 is SYGVKD. This CDR3 comprises 13 residues. DNA of the CDR3: TGTGCCATAAGGGGTGGCGCGCACAATGAGCAGTTCTTC. Residues: CAIRGGAHNEQFF.

DNA of the CDR3: TGCGCCAGCAGCCAACGGACTAGCGGGAGTAGCACAGATACGCAGTATTTT. Amino acid sequence: CASSQRTSGSSTDTQYF. The rearrangement joins TRBV4-3 to TRBJ2-3, with TRBD2 matching over 13 bases. This CDR3 region has 17 residues. Germline-derived CDR1 and CDR2 are LGHNA and YSLEER. V was clipped by 2 bases and J by 0 bases; unmatched bases: 2.

The gene calls are TRBV7-9 and TRBJ1-5; 10 bases are a match to TRBD1. Germline CDR1 is SEHNR and CDR2 is FQNEAQ (reference sequence). With 5 bases clipped from V and 4 bases from J, the junction kept 8 bases outside the gene matches. The CDR3 has 16 residues. CDR3 DNA: TGTGCCAGCAGCAGATCCTGGGACAGGGGAAATCAGCCCCAGCATTTT. It encodes CASSRSWDRGNQPQHF.

This chain uses TRBV9 with TRBJ2-5; 9 nucleotides align to TRBD2. The V gene end was trimmed by 3 bases and the J gene end by 5 bases; junction bases not matched to a gene: 8. The CDR3 totals 15 residues. Per the germline V gene, CDR1 is SGDLS and CDR2 is YYNGEE. The CDR3 coding sequence is TGTGCCAGCAGCGCGACGGGACTAGCAGGGGAGACCCAGTACTTC. Amino acid sequence: CASSATGLAGETQYF.

The rearrangement uses TRBV4-1 and TRBJ1-5; D unclear. Germline-derived CDR1 and CDR2 are MGHRA and YSYEKL. Trimming cost V 1 base and J 4 bases, with 14 bases left between them. This CDR3 is 16 amino acids long. CDR3 sequence reads: CASSQVTNGRNQPQHF. The CDR3 DNA is TGCGCCAGCAGCCAAGTGACGAACGGCAGAAATCAGCCCCAGCATTTT.

The rearrangement links TRBV5-8 to TRBJ2-3; 7 nucleotides align to TRBD2. J was trimmed by 0 bases and V by 4 bases; bases with no gene match: 5. CDR3 size: 15 residues. Looked up from germline, CDR1 is SGHTS and CDR2 is YDEGEE. In DNA, the CDR3 is TGTGCCAGCAGCGACGGGACTACTAGCACAGATACGCAGTATTTT. It is translated as CASSDGTTSTDTQYF.